Sequencing of this TCR beta chain was carried out in a study of cytomegalovirus exposure and HLA in healthy donors. Study details: The approximately 610 first-cohort repertoires shared a platform with the 120 or so validation repertoires, as reported in a later analysis. Whole-study findings and limits: The study designated 150 to 200 TCR beta chains cytomegalovirus-associated. According to a subsequent analysis, TCR clusters from the first cohort were inclined to appear together in the 120 validation repertoires. In vitro assays verified that three CMV-associated chains recognized CMV antigens specifically.

As concerns this clone: As yet, its antigen is unknown.

Only in-frame clones appear in the TCRdb table, and some are missing; sequencing was by immunoSEQ multiplex PCR. The sample carries 150,000 to 200,000 clones, 86% recorded once. The CDR3 has 13 amino acids. V dropped 0 bases and J dropped 5 bases, with 7 bases sitting between them. CDR1 is MNHNS, CDR2 SASEGT, per germline. The chain has TRBV6-1 and TRBJ2-5; the D gene is possibly TRBD2 (5 bases). Sequencing was performed on PBMCs. The source is a woman between 18 and 30 years old in good health and CMV-seronegative. CDR3 amino acids: CASSEAPGETQYF. The CDR3 nucleotides are TGTGCCAGCAGTGAAGCCCCGGGGGAGACCCAGTACTTC.